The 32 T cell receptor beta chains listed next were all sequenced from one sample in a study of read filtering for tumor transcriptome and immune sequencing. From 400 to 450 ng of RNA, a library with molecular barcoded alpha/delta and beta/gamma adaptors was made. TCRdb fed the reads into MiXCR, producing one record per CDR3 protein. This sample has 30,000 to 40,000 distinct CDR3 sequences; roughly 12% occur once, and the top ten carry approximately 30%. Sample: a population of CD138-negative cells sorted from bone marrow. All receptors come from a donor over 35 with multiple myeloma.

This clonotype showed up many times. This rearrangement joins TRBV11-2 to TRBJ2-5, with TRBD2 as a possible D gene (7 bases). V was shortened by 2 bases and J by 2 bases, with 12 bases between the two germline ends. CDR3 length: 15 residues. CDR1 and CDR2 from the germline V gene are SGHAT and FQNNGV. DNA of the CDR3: TGTGCCAGCAGCTTATCCGGGGGGCCGCAAGAGACCCAGTACTTC. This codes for CASSLSGGPQETQYF.

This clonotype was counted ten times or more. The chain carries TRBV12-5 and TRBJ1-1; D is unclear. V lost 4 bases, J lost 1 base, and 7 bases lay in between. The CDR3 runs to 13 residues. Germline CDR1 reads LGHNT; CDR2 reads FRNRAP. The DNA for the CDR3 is TGTGCTAGTGGTTCTTTTACGAACACTGAAGCTTTCTTT. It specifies CASGSFTNTEAFF.

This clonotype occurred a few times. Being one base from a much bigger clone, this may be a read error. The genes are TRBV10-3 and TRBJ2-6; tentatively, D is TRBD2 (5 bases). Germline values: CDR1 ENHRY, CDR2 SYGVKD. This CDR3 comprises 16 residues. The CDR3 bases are TGTGCCGTCAGTGAGGGTTCGGCTGCTGGGGCCAACGTCCTGACTTTC. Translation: CAVSEGSAAGANVLTF.

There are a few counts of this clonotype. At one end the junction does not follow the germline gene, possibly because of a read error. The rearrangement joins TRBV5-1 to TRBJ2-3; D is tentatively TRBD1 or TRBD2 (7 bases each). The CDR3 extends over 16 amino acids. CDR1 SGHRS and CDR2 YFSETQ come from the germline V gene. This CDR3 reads CASSLGTGTAGDTQYF. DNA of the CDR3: TGCGCCAGCAGTTTGGGGACCGGGACAGCGGGGGATACGCAGTATTTT.

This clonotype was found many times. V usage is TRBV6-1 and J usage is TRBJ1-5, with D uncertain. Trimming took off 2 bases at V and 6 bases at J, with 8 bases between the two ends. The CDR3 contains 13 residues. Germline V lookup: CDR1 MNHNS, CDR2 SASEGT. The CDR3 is CASSESDGQPQHF. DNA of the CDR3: TGTGCCAGCAGTGAATCGGATGGTCAGCCCCAGCATTTT.

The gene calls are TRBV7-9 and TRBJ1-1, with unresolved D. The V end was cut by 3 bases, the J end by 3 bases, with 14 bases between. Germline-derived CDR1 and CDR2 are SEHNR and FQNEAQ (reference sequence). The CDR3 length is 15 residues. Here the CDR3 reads CASSFRQVEYTEAFF. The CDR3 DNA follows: TGTGCCAGCAGCTTCAGGCAGGTTGAGTACACTGAAGCTTTCTTT.

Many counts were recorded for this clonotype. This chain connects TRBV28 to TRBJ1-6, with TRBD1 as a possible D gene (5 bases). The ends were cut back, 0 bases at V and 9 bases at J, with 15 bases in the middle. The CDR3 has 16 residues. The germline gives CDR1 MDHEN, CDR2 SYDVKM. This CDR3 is CASSLWSGGGGSPLHF. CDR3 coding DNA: TGTGCCAGCAGTTTATGGTCTGGCGGGGGTGGTTCACCCCTCCACTTT. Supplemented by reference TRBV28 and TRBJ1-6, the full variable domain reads DVKVTQSSRYLVKRTGEKVFLECVQDMDHENMFWYRQDPGLGLRLIYFSYDVKMKEKGDIPEGYSVSREKKERFSLILESASTNQTSMYLCASSLWSGGGGSPLHFGNGTRLTVT.

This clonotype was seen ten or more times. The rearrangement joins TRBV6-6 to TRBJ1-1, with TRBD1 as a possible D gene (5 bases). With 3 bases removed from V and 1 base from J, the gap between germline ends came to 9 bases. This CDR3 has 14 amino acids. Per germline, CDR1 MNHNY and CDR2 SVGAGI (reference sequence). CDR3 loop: CASSYTRENTEAFF. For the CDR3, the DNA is TGTGCCAGCAGTTATACCAGGGAGAACACTGAAGCTTTCTTT.

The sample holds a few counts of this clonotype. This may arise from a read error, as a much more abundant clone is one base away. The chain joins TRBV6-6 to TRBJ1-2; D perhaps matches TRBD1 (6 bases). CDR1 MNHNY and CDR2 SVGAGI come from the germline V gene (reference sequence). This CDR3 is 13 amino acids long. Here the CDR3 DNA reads TGTGCCAGCAGTTACGTACAGGGCTCTGGCTACGCCTTC. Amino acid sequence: CASSYVQGSGYAF.

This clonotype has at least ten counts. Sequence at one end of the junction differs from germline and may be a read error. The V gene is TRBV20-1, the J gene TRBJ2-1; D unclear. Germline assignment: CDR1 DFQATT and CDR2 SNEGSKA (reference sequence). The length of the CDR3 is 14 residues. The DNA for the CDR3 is TGCAGTGCTAGAGGGGTTTGGGGTAACAAAGAGCAGTTCTTC. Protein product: CSARGVWGNKEQFF.

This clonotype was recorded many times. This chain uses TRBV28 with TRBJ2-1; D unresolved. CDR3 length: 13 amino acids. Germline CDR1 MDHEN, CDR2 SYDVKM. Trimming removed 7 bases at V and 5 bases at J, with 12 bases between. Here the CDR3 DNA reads TGTGCCAGCACCGCCGCAGTCAACAATGAGCAGTTCTTC. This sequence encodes CASTAAVNNEQFF.

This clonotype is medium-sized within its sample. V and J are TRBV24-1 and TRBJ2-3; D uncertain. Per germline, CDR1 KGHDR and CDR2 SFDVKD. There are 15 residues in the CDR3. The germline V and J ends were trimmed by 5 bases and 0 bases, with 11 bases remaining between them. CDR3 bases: TGTGCCACCAGTGGGGTGGACGGGAGCACAGATACGCAGTATTTT. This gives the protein CATSGVDGSTDTQYF.

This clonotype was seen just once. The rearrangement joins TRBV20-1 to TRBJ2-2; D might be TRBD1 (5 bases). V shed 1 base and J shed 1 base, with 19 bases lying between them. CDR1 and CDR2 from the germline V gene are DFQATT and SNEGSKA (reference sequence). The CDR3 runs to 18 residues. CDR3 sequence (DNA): TGCAGTGCTAGAGGGAAGGCGTACAGGCCGCTGAACACCGGGGAGCTGTTTTTT. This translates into CSARGKAYRPLNTGELFF.

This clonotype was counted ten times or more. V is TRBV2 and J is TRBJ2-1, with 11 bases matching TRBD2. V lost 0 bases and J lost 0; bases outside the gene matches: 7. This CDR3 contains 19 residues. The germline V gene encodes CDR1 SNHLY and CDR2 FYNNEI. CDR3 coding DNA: TGTGCCAGCAGTGAAGCCCTAGCGGGGGGACCTAGCTCCTACAATGAGCAGTTCTTC. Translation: CASSEALAGGPSSYNEQFF.

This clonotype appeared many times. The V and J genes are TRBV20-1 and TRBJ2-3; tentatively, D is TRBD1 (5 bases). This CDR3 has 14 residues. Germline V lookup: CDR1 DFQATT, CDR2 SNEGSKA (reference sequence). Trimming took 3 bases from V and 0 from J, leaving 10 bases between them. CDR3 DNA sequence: TGCAGTGCTAGGAGACAGCTAAGCACAGATACGCAGTATTTT. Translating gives CSARRQLSTDTQYF.

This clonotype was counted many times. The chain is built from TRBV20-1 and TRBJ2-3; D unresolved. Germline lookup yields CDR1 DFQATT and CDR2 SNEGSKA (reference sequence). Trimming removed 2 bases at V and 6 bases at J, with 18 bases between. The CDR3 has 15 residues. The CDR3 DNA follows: TGCAGTGCTAGAAAACCCGGAATTTCACGGGATACGCAGTATTTT. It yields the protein CSARKPGISRDTQYF.

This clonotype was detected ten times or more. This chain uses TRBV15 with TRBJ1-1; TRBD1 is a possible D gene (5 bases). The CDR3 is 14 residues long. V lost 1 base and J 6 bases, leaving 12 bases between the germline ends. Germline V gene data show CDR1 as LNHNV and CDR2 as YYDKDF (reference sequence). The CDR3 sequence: CATSRGGRVSEAFF. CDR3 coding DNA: TGTGCCACCAGCAGAGGGGGGAGGGTTTCTGAAGCTTTCTTT.

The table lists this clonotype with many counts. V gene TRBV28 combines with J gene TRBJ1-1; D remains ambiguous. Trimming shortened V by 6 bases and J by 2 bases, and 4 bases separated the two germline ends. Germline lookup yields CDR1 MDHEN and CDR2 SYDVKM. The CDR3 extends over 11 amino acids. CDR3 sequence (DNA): TGTGCCAGCAGGACCAACACTGAAGCTTTCTTT. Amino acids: CASRTNTEAFF.

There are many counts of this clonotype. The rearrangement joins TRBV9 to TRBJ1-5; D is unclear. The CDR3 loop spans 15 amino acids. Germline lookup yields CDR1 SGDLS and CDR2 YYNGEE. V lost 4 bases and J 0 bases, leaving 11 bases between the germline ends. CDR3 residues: CASSKDGASNQPQHF. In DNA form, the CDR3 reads TGTGCCAGCAGCAAGGACGGCGCTAGCAATCAGCCCCAGCATTTT.

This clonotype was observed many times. The CDR3 DNA reads TGTGCCAGCAGTTCCCTAGAGGGCACAGATACGCAGTATTTT. Protein sequence: CASSSLEGTDTQYF. V gene TRBV12-3 or TRBV12-4 combines with J gene TRBJ2-3; no definite D call. V was shortened by 4 bases and J by 1 base, with 9 bases between the two germline ends. The CDR3 is 14 residues long.

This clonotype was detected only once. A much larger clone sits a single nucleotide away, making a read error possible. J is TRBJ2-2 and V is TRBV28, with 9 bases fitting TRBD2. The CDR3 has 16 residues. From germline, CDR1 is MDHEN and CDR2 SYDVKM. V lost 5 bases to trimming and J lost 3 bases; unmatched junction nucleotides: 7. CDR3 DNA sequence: TGTGCCAGCAGTCTTAGCGGGGGAGGGTACACCGGGGAGCTGTTTTTT. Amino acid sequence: CASSLSGGGYTGELFF. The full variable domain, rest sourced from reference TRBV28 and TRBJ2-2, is DVKVTQSSRYLVKRTGEKVFLECVQDMDHENMFWYRQDPGLGLRLIYFSYDVKMKEKGDIPEGYSVSREKKERFSLILESASTNQTSMYLCASSLSGGGYTGELFFGEGSRLTVL.

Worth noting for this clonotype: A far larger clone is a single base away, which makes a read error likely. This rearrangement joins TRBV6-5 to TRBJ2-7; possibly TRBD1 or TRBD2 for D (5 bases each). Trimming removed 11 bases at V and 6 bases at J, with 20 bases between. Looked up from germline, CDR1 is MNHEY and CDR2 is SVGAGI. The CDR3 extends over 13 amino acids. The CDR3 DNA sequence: TGTGCCTCCCACGAGGGGTCTGGGACCGAGCAGTACTTC. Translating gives CASHEGSGTEQYF.

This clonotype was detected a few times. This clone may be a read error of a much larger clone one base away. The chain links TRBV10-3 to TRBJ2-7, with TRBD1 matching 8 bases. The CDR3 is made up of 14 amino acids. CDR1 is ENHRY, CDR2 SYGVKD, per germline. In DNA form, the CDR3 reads TGTGCCATCAGTGATGCTTGGACAGGGTACGGGCAGTACTTC. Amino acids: CAISDAWTGYGQYF.

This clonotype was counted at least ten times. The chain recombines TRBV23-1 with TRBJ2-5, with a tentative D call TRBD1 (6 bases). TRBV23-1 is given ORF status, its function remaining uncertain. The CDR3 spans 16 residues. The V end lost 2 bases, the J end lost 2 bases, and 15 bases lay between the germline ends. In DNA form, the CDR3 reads TGCGCCAGCAGTCAAGGGGACAAGGGGAAGCAAGAGACCCAGTACTTC. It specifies CASSQGDKGKQETQYF.

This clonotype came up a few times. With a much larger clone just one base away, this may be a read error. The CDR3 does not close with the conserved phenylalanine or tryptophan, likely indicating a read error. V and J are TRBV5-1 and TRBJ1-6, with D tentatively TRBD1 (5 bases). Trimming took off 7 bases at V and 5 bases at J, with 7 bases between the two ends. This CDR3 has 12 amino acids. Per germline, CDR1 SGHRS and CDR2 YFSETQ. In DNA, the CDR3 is TGCGCCAGCGCCAGGGATAATTCACCCCTCCACCTT. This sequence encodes CASARDNSPLHL.

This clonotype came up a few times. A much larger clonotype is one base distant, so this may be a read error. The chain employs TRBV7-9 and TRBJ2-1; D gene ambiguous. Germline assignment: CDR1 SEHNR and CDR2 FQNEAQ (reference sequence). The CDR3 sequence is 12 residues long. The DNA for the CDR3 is TGTGCCAGCAGCTTAGCCGACAAGGAGCAGTTCTTC. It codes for CASSLADKEQFF.

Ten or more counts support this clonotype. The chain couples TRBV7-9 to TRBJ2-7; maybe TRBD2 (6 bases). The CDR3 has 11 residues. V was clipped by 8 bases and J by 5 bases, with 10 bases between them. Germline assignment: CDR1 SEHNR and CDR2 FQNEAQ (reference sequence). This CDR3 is CASRSGDEQYF. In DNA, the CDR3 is TGTGCCAGCCGTTCGGGGGACGAGCAGTACTTC.

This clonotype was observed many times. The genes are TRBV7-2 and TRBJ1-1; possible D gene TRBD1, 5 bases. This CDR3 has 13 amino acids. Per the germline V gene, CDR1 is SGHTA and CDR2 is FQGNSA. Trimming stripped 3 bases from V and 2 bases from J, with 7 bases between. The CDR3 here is CASSLGRNTEAFF. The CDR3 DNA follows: TGTGCCAGCAGCTTGGGGCGAAACACTGAAGCTTTCTTT.

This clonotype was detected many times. The CDR3 reads CSVRGGATDQPQHF. The DNA for the CDR3 is TGCAGCGTTAGAGGGGGGGCGACTGATCAGCCCCAGCATTTT. The chain has TRBV29-1 and TRBJ1-5; D is perhaps TRBD1 (6 bases). The V and J ends lost 5 bases and 5 bases respectively, with 16 bases between them. CDR3 length: 14 amino acids. Germline values: CDR1 SQVTM, CDR2 ANQGSEA. The full variable domain, with the rest looked up from reference TRBV29-1 and TRBJ1-5, is SAVISQKPSRDICQRGTSLTIQCQVDSQVTMMFWYRQQPGQSLTLIATANQGSEATYESGFVIDKFPISRPNLTFSTLTVSNMSPEDSSIYLCSVRGGATDQPQHFGDGTRLSIL.

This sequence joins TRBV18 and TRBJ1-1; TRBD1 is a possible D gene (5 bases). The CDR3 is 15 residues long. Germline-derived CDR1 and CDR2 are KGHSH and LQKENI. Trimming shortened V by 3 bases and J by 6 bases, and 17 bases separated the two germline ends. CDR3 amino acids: CASSPEATGFSEAFF. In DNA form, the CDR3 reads TGTGCCAGCTCACCGGAAGCTACAGGTTTCTCTGAAGCTTTCTTT. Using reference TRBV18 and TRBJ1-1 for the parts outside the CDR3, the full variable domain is NAGVMQNPRHLVRRRGQEARLRCSPMKGHSHVYWYRQLPEEGLKFMVYLQKENIIDESGMPKERFSAEFPKEGPSILRIQQVVRGDSAAYFCASSPEATGFSEAFFGQGTRLTVV.

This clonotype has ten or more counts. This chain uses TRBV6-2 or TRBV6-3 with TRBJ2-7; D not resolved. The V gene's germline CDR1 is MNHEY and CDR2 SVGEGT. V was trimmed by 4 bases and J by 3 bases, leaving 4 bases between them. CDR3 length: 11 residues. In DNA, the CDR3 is TGTGCCAGCAGTTCCTTCTACGAGCAGTACTTC. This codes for CASSSFYEQYF.

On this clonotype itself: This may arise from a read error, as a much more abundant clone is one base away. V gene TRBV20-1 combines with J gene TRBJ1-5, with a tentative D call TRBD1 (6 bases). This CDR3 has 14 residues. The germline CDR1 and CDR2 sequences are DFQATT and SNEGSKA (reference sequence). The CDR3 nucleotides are TGCAGTGCTAGAGAAAGGACAGACTATCAGTCCCAGCATTTT. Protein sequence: CSARERTDYQSQHF.